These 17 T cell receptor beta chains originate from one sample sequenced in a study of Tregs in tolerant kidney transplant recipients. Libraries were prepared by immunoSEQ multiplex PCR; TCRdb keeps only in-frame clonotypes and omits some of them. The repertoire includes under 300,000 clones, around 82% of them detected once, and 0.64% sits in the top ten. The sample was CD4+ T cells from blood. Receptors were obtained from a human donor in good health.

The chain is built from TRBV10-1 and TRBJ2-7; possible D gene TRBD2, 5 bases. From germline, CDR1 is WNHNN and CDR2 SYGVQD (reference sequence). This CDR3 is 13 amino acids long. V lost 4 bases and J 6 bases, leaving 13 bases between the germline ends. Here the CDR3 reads CASSGTDLVEQYF. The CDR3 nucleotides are TGCGCCAGCAGTGGGACTGACCTTGTCGAGCAGTACTTC.

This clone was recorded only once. CDR3 in amino acids: CASSLADEQFF. The CDR3 bases are TGTGCCAGCAGCTTAGCGGATGAGCAGTTCTTC. V is TRBV7-9 and J is TRBJ2-1; D is unclear. This CDR3 contains 11 residues. Germline values: CDR1 SEHNR, CDR2 FQNEAQ (reference sequence). Trimming took off 0 bases at V and 8 bases at J, with 2 bases between the two ends.

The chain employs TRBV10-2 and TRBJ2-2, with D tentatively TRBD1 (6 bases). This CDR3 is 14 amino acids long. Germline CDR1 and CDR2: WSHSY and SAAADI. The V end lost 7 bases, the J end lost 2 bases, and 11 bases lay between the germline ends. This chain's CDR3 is CASTGTRNTGELFF. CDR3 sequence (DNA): TGCGCCAGCACCGGGACAAGAAACACCGGGGAGCTGTTTTTT.

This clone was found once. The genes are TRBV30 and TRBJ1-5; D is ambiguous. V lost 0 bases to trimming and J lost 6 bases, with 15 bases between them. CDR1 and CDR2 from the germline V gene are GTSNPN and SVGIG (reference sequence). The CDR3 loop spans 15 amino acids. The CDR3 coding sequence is TGTGCCTGGAGTGTACTATGGGGAGCCGGTCAGCCCCAGCATTTT. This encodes CAWSVLWGAGQPQHF.

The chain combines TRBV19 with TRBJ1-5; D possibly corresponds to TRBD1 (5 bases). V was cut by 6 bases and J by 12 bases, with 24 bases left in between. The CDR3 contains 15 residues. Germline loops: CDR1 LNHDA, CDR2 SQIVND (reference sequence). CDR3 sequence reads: CASSTPTGGNRHQHF. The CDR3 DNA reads TGTGCCAGTAGCACCCCCACCGGGGGGAATCGGCACCAGCATTTT.

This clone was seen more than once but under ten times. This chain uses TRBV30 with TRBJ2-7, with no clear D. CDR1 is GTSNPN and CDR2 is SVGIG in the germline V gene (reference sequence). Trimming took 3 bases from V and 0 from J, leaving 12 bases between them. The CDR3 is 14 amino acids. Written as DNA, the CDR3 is TGTGCCTGGAGGAATTCTGGCGGCTCCTACGAGCAGTACTTC. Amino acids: CAWRNSGGSYEQYF.

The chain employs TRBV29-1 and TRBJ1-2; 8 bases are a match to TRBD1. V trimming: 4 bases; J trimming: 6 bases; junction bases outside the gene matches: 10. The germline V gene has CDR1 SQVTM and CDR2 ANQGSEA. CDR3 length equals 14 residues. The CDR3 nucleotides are TGCAGCGTTGGGTTGCAGGGGGCGTCGAATGGCTACACCTTC. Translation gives CSVGLQGASNGYTF.

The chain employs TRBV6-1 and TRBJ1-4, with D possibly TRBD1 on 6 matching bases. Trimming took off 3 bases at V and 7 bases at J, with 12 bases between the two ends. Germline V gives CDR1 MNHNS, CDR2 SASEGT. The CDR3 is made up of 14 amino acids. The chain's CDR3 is CASSDRGLREKLFF. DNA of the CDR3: TGTGCCAGCAGTGATAGGGGGTTGCGTGAAAAACTGTTTTTT.

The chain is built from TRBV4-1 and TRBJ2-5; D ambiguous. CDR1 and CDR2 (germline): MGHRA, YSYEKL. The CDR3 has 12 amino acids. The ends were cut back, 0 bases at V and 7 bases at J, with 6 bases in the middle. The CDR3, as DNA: TGCGCCAGCAGCCAAGAAAAGGGGACCCAGTACTTC. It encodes CASSQEKGTQYF.

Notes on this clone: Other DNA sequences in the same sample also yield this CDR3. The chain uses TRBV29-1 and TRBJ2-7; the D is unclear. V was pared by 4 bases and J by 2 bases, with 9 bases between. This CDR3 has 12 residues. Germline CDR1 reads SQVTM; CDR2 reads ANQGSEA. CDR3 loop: CSVASGAYEQYF. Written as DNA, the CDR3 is TGCAGCGTTGCGTCAGGAGCCTACGAGCAGTACTTC.

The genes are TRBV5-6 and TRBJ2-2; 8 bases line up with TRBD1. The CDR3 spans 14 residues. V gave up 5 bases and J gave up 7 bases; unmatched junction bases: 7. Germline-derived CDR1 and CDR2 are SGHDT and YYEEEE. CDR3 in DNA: TGTGCCAGCAGACCTGGACAGGGAAGCGGGGAGCTGTTTTTT. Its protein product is CASRPGQGSGELFF.

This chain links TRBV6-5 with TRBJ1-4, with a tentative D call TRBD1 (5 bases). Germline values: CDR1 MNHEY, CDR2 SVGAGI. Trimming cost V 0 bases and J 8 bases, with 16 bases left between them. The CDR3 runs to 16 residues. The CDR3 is CASSYSIGVGDEKLFF. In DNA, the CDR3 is TGTGCCAGCAGTTACTCGATCGGGGTGGGGGACGAAAAACTGTTTTTT.

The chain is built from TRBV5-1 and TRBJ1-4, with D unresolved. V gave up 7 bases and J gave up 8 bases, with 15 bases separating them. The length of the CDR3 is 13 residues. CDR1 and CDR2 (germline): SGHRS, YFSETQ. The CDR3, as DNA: TGCGCCAGCTCAAATACCCCGCAGGAAAAACTGTTTTTT. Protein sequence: CASSNTPQEKLFF.

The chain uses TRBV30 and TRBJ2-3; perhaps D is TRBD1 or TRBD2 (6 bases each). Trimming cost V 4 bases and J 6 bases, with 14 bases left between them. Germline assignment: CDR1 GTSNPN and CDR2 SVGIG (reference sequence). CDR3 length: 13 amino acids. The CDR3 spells CAWNRGERDTQYF. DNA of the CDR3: TGTGCCTGGAATAGGGGGGAGCGGGATACGCAGTATTTT.

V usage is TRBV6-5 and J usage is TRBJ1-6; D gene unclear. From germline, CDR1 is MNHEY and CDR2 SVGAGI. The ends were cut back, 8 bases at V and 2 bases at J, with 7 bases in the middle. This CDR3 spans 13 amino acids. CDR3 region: CASGPTYNSPLHF. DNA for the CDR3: TGTGCCAGCGGGCCTACCTATAATTCACCCCTCCACTTT.

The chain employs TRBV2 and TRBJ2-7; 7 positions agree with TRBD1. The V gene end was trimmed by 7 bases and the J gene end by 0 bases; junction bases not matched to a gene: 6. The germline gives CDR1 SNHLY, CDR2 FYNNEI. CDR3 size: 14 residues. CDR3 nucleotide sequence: TGTGCCAGCAAGATACAGGGGAGCTCCTACGAGCAGTACTTC. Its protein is CASKIQGSSYEQYF.

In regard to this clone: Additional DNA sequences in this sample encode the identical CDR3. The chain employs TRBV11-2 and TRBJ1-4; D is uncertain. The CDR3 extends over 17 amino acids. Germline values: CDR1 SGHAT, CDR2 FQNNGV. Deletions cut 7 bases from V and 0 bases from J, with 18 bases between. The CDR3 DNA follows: TGTGCCAGCACCCCCAGGCGGGCCGAAGCAACTAATGAAAAACTGTTTTTT. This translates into CASTPRRAEATNEKLFF.